Listed here are 27 T cell receptor beta chains from one sample, sequenced in a study of blood T cell repertoires in COVID-19. The repertoire was sequenced with immunoSEQ multiplex PCR; TCRdb's copy has only in-frame clones and lacks some. This table has 150,000 or so clones, 70% to 85% appearing once. The sequencing input was peripheral blood. All receptors come from a woman aged 40 to 50 with COVID-19, enrolled during active disease.

This chain joins TRBV27 and TRBJ2-5, with D possibly being TRBD1 (6 bases). V gave up 6 bases and J gave up 1 base, with 15 bases separating them. The CDR3 totals 15 residues. Germline CDR1 is MNHEY and CDR2 is SMNVEV (reference sequence). The CDR3 region is CASSQLQGSQETQYF. CDR3 coding DNA: TGTGCCAGCAGCCAACTTCAGGGGTCCCAAGAGACCCAGTACTTC.

This chain joins TRBV30 and TRBJ1-5, with D tentatively TRBD1 (5 bases). Per the germline V gene, CDR1 is GTSNPN and CDR2 is SVGIG (reference sequence). The CDR3 sequence is 14 residues long. V gave up 5 bases and J gave up 4 bases, with 15 bases separating them. The CDR3 loop is CAWQHLDRNQPQHF. The DNA of the CDR3 is TGTGCCTGGCAACACCTCGACAGAAATCAGCCCCAGCATTTT.

The chain employs TRBV6-5 and TRBJ2-2; TRBD2 is a possible D gene (5 bases). There are 14 residues in the CDR3. Trimming left V 7 bases short and J 6 bases short, with 15 bases between. In germline, CDR1 is MNHEY, CDR2 SVGAGI. DNA of the CDR3: TGTGCCAGCAACTCTGGAGGTTCCGCCGGGGAGCTGTTTTTT. Amino acid sequence: CASNSGGSAGELFF.

As regards this clone: A junction end diverges from the germline sequence, so it may reflect a read error. The chain joins TRBV19 to TRBJ2-2; TRBD2 matches at 10 bases. Per the germline V gene, CDR1 is LNHDA and CDR2 is SQIVND (reference sequence). This CDR3 comprises 18 residues. The chain's CDR3 is CASSILGLADANTGELFF. CDR3 in DNA: TGTGCCAGCAGTATTCTAGGACTAGCGGACGCCAACACCGGGGAGCTGTTTTTT. The full variable domain, completed using reference TRBV19 and TRBJ2-2, is DGGITQSPKYLFRKEGQNVTLSCEQNLNHDAMYWYRQDPGQGLRLIYYSQIVNDFQKGDIAEGYSVSREKKESFPLTVTSAQKNPTAFYLCASSILGLADANTGELFFGEGSRLTVL.

The rearrangement joins TRBV4-1 to TRBJ2-3, with a tentative D call TRBD1 (6 bases). Germline V gene data show CDR1 as MGHRA and CDR2 as YSYEKL. V lost 0 bases and J lost 0, with 7 bases in between. The CDR3 totals 15 residues. The CDR3: CASSQDGQSTDTQYF. The CDR3 region has the DNA TGCGCCAGCAGCCAAGACGGACAGAGCACAGATACGCAGTATTTT.

The J gene is TRBJ2-4, the V gene TRBV20-1; TRBD2 agrees at 7 bases. This CDR3 comprises 17 residues. V lost 3 bases to trimming and J lost 3 bases; unmatched junction nucleotides: 14. Germline V gene sequence: CDR1 DFQATT, CDR2 SNEGSKA (reference sequence). CDR3 DNA sequence: TGCAGTGCTAGTGGCAGCGGGATTGGGGTTAGCAAAAACATTCAGTACTTC. Translation: CSASGSGIGVSKNIQYF.

The chain employs TRBV12-3 or TRBV12-4 and TRBJ1-4, with TRBD1 matching 7 bases. This CDR3 has 13 residues. V shed 3 bases, J shed 8 bases, and the junction held 3 bases outside the gene matches. DNA for the CDR3: TGTGCCAGCAGTTTTGACAGGGTGGAAAAACTGTTTTTT. Translating it yields CASSFDRVEKLFF.

V gene TRBV10-3 combines with J gene TRBJ2-6, with D perhaps TRBD1 (6 bases). Trimming pared 0 bases from V and 4 bases from J, leaving 13 bases between. This CDR3 is 17 amino acids long. In germline, CDR1 is ENHRY, CDR2 SYGVKD. CDR3 loop: CAISESPQGIGANVLTF. For the CDR3, the DNA is TGTGCCATCAGTGAGTCGCCACAGGGTATCGGGGCCAACGTCCTGACTTTC.

V usage is TRBV4-1 and J usage is TRBJ2-1; D might be TRBD2 (5 bases). Germline V CDR1 and CDR2: MGHRA, YSYEKL. The CDR3 is 16 amino acids. Trimming cost V 1 base and J 5 bases, with 15 bases left between them. The CDR3 coding sequence is TGCGCCAGCAGCCAAGGGCGACTAAGAGGGAACAATGAGCAGTTCTTC. This encodes CASSQGRLRGNNEQFF.

This sequence joins TRBV5-4 and TRBJ1-1; 12 bases agree with TRBD1. The germline CDR1 and CDR2 sequences are SGHNT and YYREEE (reference sequence). V was clipped by 5 bases and J by 7 bases; unmatched bases: 9. The CDR3 extends over 15 amino acids. In nucleotides, the CDR3 is TGTGCCAGCAGACCCGGGGACAGGGGGCTGTATGAAGCTTTCTTT. Protein sequence: CASRPGDRGLYEAFF.

The chain combines TRBV28 with TRBJ2-2; 11 nucleotides agree with TRBD2. V dropped 8 bases and J dropped 4; count of bases not matched to a gene: 9. CDR1 is MDHEN, CDR2 SYDVKM, per germline. CDR3 size: 16 residues. Here the CDR3 reads CASGLAGGPPTGELFF. The CDR3 nucleotides read TGTGCCAGCGGCTTAGCGGGAGGGCCGCCCACCGGGGAGCTGTTTTTT. The variable domain in full, with the rest retrieved from reference TRBV28 and TRBJ2-2, is DVKVTQSSRYLVKRTGEKVFLECVQDMDHENMFWYRQDPGLGLRLIYFSYDVKMKEKGDIPEGYSVSREKKERFSLILESASTNQTSMYLCASGLAGGPPTGELFFGEGSRLTVL.

The chain has TRBV7-3 and TRBJ2-1; 8 positions match TRBD2. Per germline, CDR1 SGHTA and CDR2 FQGTGA. CDR3 length: 16 residues. Trimming took 3 bases from V and 8 from J; bases not matched to a gene: 12. CDR3 amino acids: CASSFGTGLVSDEQFF. Here the CDR3 DNA reads TGTGCCAGCAGCTTCGGAACGGGACTAGTCAGCGATGAGCAGTTCTTC.

This chain's CDR3 is CASSQERPSTSGPLGEQFF. CDR3 coding DNA: TGCGCCAGCAGCCAAGAGAGGCCTTCTACATCAGGGCCCTTAGGCGAGCAGTTCTTC. The chain links TRBV4-1 to TRBJ2-1; a weak D match, TRBD1 (5 bases). The length of the CDR3 is 19 residues. Per germline, CDR1 MGHRA and CDR2 YSYEKL. V was trimmed by 0 bases and J by 10 bases, leaving 28 bases between them.

This chain joins TRBV7-2 and TRBJ2-3; the match to TRBD2 covers 10 bases. Trimming took 1 base from V and 6 from J; bases not matched to a gene: 7. Germline CDR1 SGHTA, CDR2 FQGNSA. The CDR3 is made up of 16 amino acids. The CDR3 nucleotides read TGTGCCAGCAGCTTAGACCTAGCGGGGGTATTGGATACGCAGTATTTT. This translates into CASSLDLAGVLDTQYF.

The rearrangement links TRBV12-3 or TRBV12-4 to TRBJ1-1; the D is unclear. V lost 2 bases, J lost 11 bases, and 9 bases lay in between. This CDR3 contains 11 residues. In nucleotides, the CDR3 is TGTGCCAGCAGTTTAACACGAGCGGCTTTCTTT. This sequence encodes CASSLTRAAFF.

The chain's CDR3 is CAWRASRLTPEAFF. The CDR3 DNA reads as TGTGCCTGGAGAGCATCCCGACTGACTCCTGAAGCTTTCTTT. The V gene is TRBV30, the J gene TRBJ1-1; D unresolved. The V gene lost 3 bases and the J gene lost 6 bases, with 17 bases spanning the gap. Germline V gene sequence: CDR1 GTSNPN, CDR2 SVGIG (reference sequence). The length of the CDR3 is 14 residues.

The rearrangement uses TRBV9 and TRBJ2-2; 8 bases are a match to TRBD2. The CDR3 is 14 residues long. The germline CDR1 and CDR2 sequences are SGDLS and YYNGEE. The V and J ends lost 10 bases and 4 bases, in that order; junction bases with no gene match: 9. As DNA, the CDR3 is TGTGCCTCCCGGGCGGGGGGTGGCACCGGGGAGCTGTTTTTT. Protein: CASRAGGGTGELFF.

This clone was recorded once. The chain recombines TRBV19 with TRBJ2-3, with D possibly TRBD1 on 5 matching bases. CDR3 size: 15 residues. The ends were cut back, 3 bases at V and 6 bases at J, with 16 bases in the middle. CDR1 and CDR2 from the germline V gene are LNHDA and SQIVND (reference sequence). DNA of the CDR3: TGTGCCAGTAGTATCTCCCTCAGGGCGAAGGATACGCAGTATTTT. This gives the protein CASSISLRAKDTQYF.

This rearrangement joins TRBV19 to TRBJ2-1, with D maybe TRBD1 (6 bases). Trimming shortened V by 6 bases and J by 9 bases, and 18 bases separated the two germline ends. From germline, CDR1 is LNHDA and CDR2 SQIVND (reference sequence). The CDR3 covers 14 residues. CDR3 in DNA: TGTGCCAGTAGCGTGGGGGCAGGGGCGTCTGAGCAGTTCTTC. Amino acid sequence: CASSVGAGASEQFF.

This rearrangement joins TRBV28 to TRBJ2-5; D gene unclear. Germline CDR1 and CDR2: MDHEN and SYDVKM. V was clipped by 4 bases and J by 1 base, with 16 bases between them. There are 16 residues in the CDR3. Here the CDR3 DNA reads TGTGCCAGCAGTTCTGGGCTGCTCCAATTCCAAGAGACCCAGTACTTC. Translated: CASSSGLLQFQETQYF.

V usage is TRBV3-1 (or the pseudogene TRBV3-2) and J usage is TRBJ2-1; 10 bases agree with TRBD2. Germline lookup yields CDR1 LGHDT and CDR2 YNNKEL (reference sequence). This CDR3 contains 15 residues. The ends lost 7 bases at V and 4 bases at J; junction bases unmatched: 7. The CDR3 sequence: CASTVGLALYNEQFF. The CDR3 DNA reads as TGTGCCAGCACCGTGGGACTAGCGTTGTACAATGAGCAGTTCTTC.

The chain links TRBV19 to TRBJ2-7; 9 positions agree with TRBD1. The ends lost 6 bases at V and 3 bases at J; junction bases unmatched: 3. The CDR3 contains 13 residues. CDR1 LNHDA and CDR2 SQIVND come from the germline V gene (reference sequence). The CDR3 region has the DNA TGTGCCAGTAGGGGACAGGGAAGCTACGAGCAGTACGTC. Translated, it gives CASRGQGSYEQYV.

The chain carries TRBV7-6 and TRBJ2-3, with 9 nucleotides matching TRBD2. V lost 1 base, J lost 4 bases, and 15 bases stayed unmatched. Germline CDR1 reads SGHVS; CDR2 reads FNYEAQ. The CDR3 length is 19 residues. CDR3 protein: CASSLGPEGSGSIADTQYF. DNA of the CDR3: TGTGCCAGCAGCTTAGGCCCCGAGGGTAGCGGGAGTATCGCAGATACGCAGTATTTT.

The chain combines TRBV2 with TRBJ2-3, with TRBD2 identical over 7 bases. V lost 6 bases and J lost 1; bases outside the gene matches: 7. Germline loops: CDR1 SNHLY, CDR2 FYNNEI. The CDR3 consists of 15 residues. The CDR3 loop reads CASRDMAGGTDTQYF. For the CDR3, the DNA is TGTGCCAGCAGGGACATGGCGGGGGGCACAGATACGCAGTATTTT.

This chain links TRBV9 with TRBJ2-1; D might be TRBD1 (6 bases). The CDR3 spans 13 residues. CDR1 SGDLS and CDR2 YYNGEE come from the germline V gene. V lost 7 bases, J lost 2 bases, and 10 bases lay in between. The CDR3 sequence: CASAQGAYNEQFF. The DNA of the CDR3 is TGTGCCAGCGCACAGGGTGCCTACAATGAGCAGTTCTTC.

V is TRBV11-1 and J is TRBJ2-3, with 9 nucleotides matching TRBD2. Unmatched junction bases numbered 7, after V lost 1 base and J lost 5 bases. The CDR3 totals 16 residues. Germline CDR1 reads SGHAT; CDR2 reads FQDESV (reference sequence). CDR3 in amino acids: CASSLVRGRAIDTQYF. As DNA, the CDR3 is TGTGCCAGCAGCTTAGTCCGCGGGAGGGCCATAGATACGCAGTATTTT.

The chain links TRBV11-1 to TRBJ1-4; no clear D. V lost 5 bases to trimming and J lost 0 bases, with 13 bases between them. The CDR3 sequence is 16 residues long. Germline CDR1 reads SGHAT; CDR2 reads FQDESV (reference sequence). CDR3 amino acids: CASSRSRRATNEKLFF. CDR3 in DNA: TGTGCCAGCAGCCGTTCTCGGAGAGCAACTAATGAAAAACTGTTTTTT.